The text below deals with one TCR beta chain. The sample is drawn from a study of cytomegalovirus exposure and HLA in healthy donors. Study summary: An earlier analysis identified 117 million unique TCR beta sequences in about 179 million T cells. Inside one of the first data releases sat about 85 million unique TCRs taken from HLA-typed donors. Genotyping of 430 or so donors showed that about 83% belonged to the Caucasian-associated ancestry cluster.

PCR involved 60 Vbeta and 13 Jbeta primers. TCRdb keeps only in-frame clones here, not all; method: immunoSEQ multiplex PCR. The sample holds some 200,000 clones, around four fifths seen once. Specimen: PBMCs. The source is a woman younger than 30 in good health and CMV-seronegative.

CDR3 sequence: CASSGQGAYTEAFF. Here the CDR3 DNA reads TGTGCCAGCTCCGGACAGGGGGCTTACACTGAAGCTTTCTTT. This chain uses TRBV18 with TRBJ1-1; 11 bases are shared with TRBD1. The germline V gene has CDR1 KGHSH and CDR2 LQKENI. The junction had 3 bases not matched to a gene; V was cut back by 6 bases and J by 3 bases. The length of the CDR3 is 14 residues.